The clone carrying this TCR beta chain was seen at least ten times. Its antigen is currently unknown. Germline V CDR1 and CDR2: SGHNT, YYREEE (reference sequence). V dropped 5 bases and J dropped 2 bases, with 9 bases sitting between them. The length of the CDR3 is 13 residues. The data are from a study of T cell repertoires in cytomegalovirus infection. As for the study in general: Indications came from public TCR beta signatures; they pointed to CMV infection and to a matching HLA type. Study-wide points: Summed frequency of shared TCR beta families picked out CMV carriers who also had the relevant HLA. HLA-C-restricted CMV-specific TCR beta clonotypes were dominant in the ex vivo response.

TCRdb re-derived calls from the reads in MiXCR, one entry per CDR3 protein. Seen here are about 310,000 distinct CDR3 sequences, 15% to 20% observed once, and the top ten hold around 12%. Input material: PBMCs. The clonotype originates from a human donor in good health (CMV status not recorded). Some clones in this sample may be carry-over from other donors' samples. The genes are TRBV5-4 and TRBJ2-3; D not resolved. The CDR3 nucleotides are TGTGCCAGCAGGATTAGCCCCACAGATACGCAGTATTTT. It encodes CASRISPTDTQYF.